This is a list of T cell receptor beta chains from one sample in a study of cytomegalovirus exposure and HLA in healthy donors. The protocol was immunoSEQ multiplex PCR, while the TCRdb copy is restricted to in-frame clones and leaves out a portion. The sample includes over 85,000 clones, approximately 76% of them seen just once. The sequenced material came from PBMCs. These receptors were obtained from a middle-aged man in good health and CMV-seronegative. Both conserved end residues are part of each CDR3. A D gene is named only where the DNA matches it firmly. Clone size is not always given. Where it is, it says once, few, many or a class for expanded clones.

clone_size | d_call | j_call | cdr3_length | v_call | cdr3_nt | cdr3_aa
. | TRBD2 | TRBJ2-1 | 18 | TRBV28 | TGTGCCAGCAGCCCCGGTGTTAGCGGGGGGAGTTCCTACAATGAGCAGTTCTTC | CASSPGVSGGSSYNEQFF
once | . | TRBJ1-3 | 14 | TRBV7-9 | TGTGCCAGCAGCAGGGGGACGGACGGAAACACCATATATTTT | CASSRGTDGNTIYF
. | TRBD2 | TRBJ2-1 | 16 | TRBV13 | TGTGCCAGCAGCTTAGTTAAAGCGGGAAGGCACAATGAGCAGTTCTTC | CASSLVKAGRHNEQFF
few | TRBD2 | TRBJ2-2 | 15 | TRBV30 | TGTGCCTGGAGTGTACGGGGGAGGGAGACCGGGGAGCTGTTTTTT | CAWSVRGRETGELFF
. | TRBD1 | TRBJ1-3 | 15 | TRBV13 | TGTGCCAGCAGCTTACTACAGGGGGTTGGAAACACCATATATTTT | CASSLLQGVGNTIYF
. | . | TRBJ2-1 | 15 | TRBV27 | TGTGCCAGCAGAATCAGGGTACGGTCCTACAATGAGCAGTTCTTC | CASRIRVRSYNEQFF
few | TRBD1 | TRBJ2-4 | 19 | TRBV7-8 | TGTGCCAGCAGCTTAGTCGGGACAGCCTTCAATTCGGCCAAAAACATTCAGTACTTC | CASSLVGTAFNSAKNIQYF
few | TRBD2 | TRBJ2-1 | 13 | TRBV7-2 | TGTGCCAGCAGCCGGGACTACCGGATTGAGCAGTTCTTC | CASSRDYRIEQFF
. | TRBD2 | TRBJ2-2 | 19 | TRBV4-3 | TGCGCCAGCAGCCAAGACAGGGGACTAGCGGGAGGATACACCGGGGAGCTGTTTTTT | CASSQDRGLAGGYTGELFF
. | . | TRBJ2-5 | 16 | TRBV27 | TGTGCCAGCAGTCCCCACCAAGCTAGCGTACAAGAGACCCAGTACTTC | CASSPHQASVQETQYF
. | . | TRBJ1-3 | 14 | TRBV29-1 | TGCAGCGTTGAAGTTGGGCCAATCGGAAACACCATATATTTT | CSVEVGPIGNTIYF
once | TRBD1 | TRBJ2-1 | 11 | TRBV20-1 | TGCAGGGCGGACAGGGAAAATGAGCAGTTCTTC | CRADRENEQFF
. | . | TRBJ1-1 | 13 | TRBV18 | TGTGCCAGCTCACCACGGGCGAACACTGAAGCTTTCTTT | CASSPRANTEAFF
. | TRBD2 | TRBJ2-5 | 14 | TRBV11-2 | TGTGCCAGCAGCCCGAGGACTAGTATCGAGACCCAGTACTTC | CASSPRTSIETQYF
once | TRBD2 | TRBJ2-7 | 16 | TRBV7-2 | TGTGCCAGCAGCTTTCGACTAGCGGGACTCTCCTACGAGCAGTACTTC | CASSFRLAGLSYEQYF